The rows below give T cell receptor beta chains drawn from one sample of a study of CD4 T cells in relation to SARS-CoV-2 and coronaviruses. The data were produced by immunoSEQ multiplex PCR, yet TCRdb's version contains in-frame clones alone and is incomplete. Of approximately 50,000 clones in the sample, just over 90% are singletons; the top ten hold about 0.4%. Sequencing was done on a sample of naive CD4+ T cells from PBMCs. These receptors were obtained from an adult with COVID-19. CDR3s include the opening cysteine and the closing phenylalanine or tryptophan. The D gene is left open where the match is weak. The size of a clone is reported for some rows only, either as once, few or many, or as a class for expanded clones.

J gene	V gene	clone size	D gene	CDR3 DNA	CDR3 protein
TRBJ1-5	TRBV10-3	.	.	TGTGCCATCAGAGGGGGAGGGAGGGATCAGCCCCAGCATTTT	CAIRGGGRDQPQHF
TRBJ2-1	TRBV7-8	once	TRBD2	TGTGCCAGCAGCTATGAAGGGGGGACTAGCAATTCCTACAATGAGCAGTTCTTC	CASSYEGGTSNSYNEQFF
TRBJ2-2	TRBV28	.	TRBD1	TGTGCCAGCCGAGGGACAGGGCGAGGGGAGCTGTTTTTT	CASRGTGRGELFF
TRBJ1-1	TRBV5-4	.	TRBD1	TGTGCCAGCAGCTCCCGGACAGGGAACACTGAAGCTTTCTTT	CASSSRTGNTEAFF
TRBJ1-4	TRBV30	.	.	TGTGCCTGGAGCTCCGGCTGGACCCAGCGCCTGTTTTTT	CAWSSGWTQRLFF
TRBJ2-6	TRBV7-9	.	TRBD1	TGTGCCAGCAGTCCAAAGGGGGAGGGACAGGGGTCAGGGGCCAACGTCCTGACTTTC	CASSPKGEGQGSGANVLTF
TRBJ2-5	TRBV14	.	.	TGTGCCAGCAGCCAAGGAGTACCAGGGGGAGGAGAGACCCAGTACTTC	CASSQGVPGGGETQYF
TRBJ2-1	TRBV24-1	.	TRBD1	TGTGCCACCAGTGCCTCCGGGGTTGTTGAGGGACAGGGGTCCTACAATGAGCAGTTCTTC	CATSASGVVEGQGSYNEQFF
TRBJ1-1	TRBV5-1	few	.	TGCGCCAGCCACCAGGGGACGGCGAACACTGAAGCTTTCTTT	CASHQGTANTEAFF
TRBJ2-2	TRBV10-3	.	.	TGTGCCATCAGTCGGGACTCCAACACCGGGGAGCTGTTTTTT	CAISRDSNTGELFF
TRBJ2-1	TRBV2	.	.	TGTGCCAGCAGTGAAAATCTAGCAAACAATGAGCAGTTCTTC	CASSENLANNEQFF
TRBJ2-2	TRBV18	.	TRBD2	TGTGCCAGCTCACCCGCGACTAGCGGACTAAACACCGGGGAGCTGTTTTTT	CASSPATSGLNTGELFF
TRBJ2-1	TRBV20-1	.	.	TGCAGTGCTAGAGCCTTCAATGAGCAGTTCTTC	CSARAFNEQFF
TRBJ2-3	TRBV6-5	.	.	TGTGCCAGCAGTATGCAGGGTGATACGCAGTATTTT	CASSMQGDTQYF
TRBJ2-3	TRBV7-2	.	.	TGTGCCAGCAGCTTAACCGTACTTAGGAAAGATACGCAGTATTTT	CASSLTVLRKDTQYF
TRBJ2-3	TRBV27	.	.	TGTGCCAGCAGTTCGAACACAGATACGCAGTATTTT	CASSSNTDTQYF
TRBJ2-7	TRBV15	.	.	TGTGCCACCAGCAGAGGCAGGTCGCTTGCCTACGAGCAGTACTTC	CATSRGRSLAYEQYF
TRBJ1-4	TRBV6-6	.	TRBD1	TGTGCCAGCACACAGGGGGCCGGAGGTGAAAAACTGTTTTTT	CASTQGAGGEKLFF
TRBJ1-2	TRBV10-3	.	.	TGTGCCATCAGTGAGACCACAGAATTTAACTATGGCTACACCTTC	CAISETTEFNYGYTF
TRBJ1-2	TRBV18	once	TRBD1	TGTGCCAGCTCACCGGGACAGGCCCTCTATGGCTACACCTTC	CASSPGQALYGYTF
TRBJ2-6	TRBV27	.	.	TGTGCCAGCAGTTTTCCCAGGACATCTGGGGCCAACGTCCTGACTTTC	CASSFPRTSGANVLTF
TRBJ2-4	TRBV6-5	.	TRBD2	TGTGCCATACTAGCGGGGCCGGTAGCCAAAAACATTCAGTACTTC	CAILAGPVAKNIQYF
TRBJ2-5	TRBV12-3/TRBV12-4	.	.	TGTGCCAGCAGATCTACAGGGCAAGAGACCCAGTACTTC	CASRSTGQETQYF
TRBJ2-1	TRBV15	.	TRBD2	TGTGCCACCAGCAGAGATATAGGGACTAGCGGGAATAACAATGAGCAGTTCTTC	CATSRDIGTSGNNNEQFF
TRBJ2-2	TRBV5-1	.	TRBD2	TGCGCCAGCAGGGGACTAGCGGGAGGTAACACCGGGGAGCTGTTTTTT	CASRGLAGGNTGELFF
TRBJ2-1	TRBV3-1/TRBV3-2	.	.	TGTGCCAGCAGCCAGATAGGTGAGCAGTTCTTC	CASSQIGEQFF
TRBJ2-5	TRBV28	.	.	TGTGCCAGCAGTCGGTGGCTGGGCGGAGAGACCCAGTACTTC	CASSRWLGGETQYF
TRBJ1-3	TRBV5-1	.	.	TGCGCCAGCAGACCATTAACGGGATCCGCCGGAAACACCATATATTTT	CASRPLTGSAGNTIYF
TRBJ2-7	TRBV3-1/TRBV3-2	.	TRBD1	TGTGCCAGCAGCCTAAAGGGACAGGGGTTGTCCGAGCAGTACTTC	CASSLKGQGLSEQYF
TRBJ2-7	TRBV7-9	.	.	TGTGCCAGCAGCTTAGCGCGCGGAACCTACGAGCAGTACTTC	CASSLARGTYEQYF
TRBJ2-1	TRBV11-2	.	TRBD1	TGTGCCAGCAGCTTAACAGGGGTCTATTTCTCCTACAATGAGCAGTTCTTC	CASSLTGVYFSYNEQFF
TRBJ1-1	TRBV9	.	.	TGTGCCAGCAGCGCTACGGAGTGGTCTTACACTGAAGCTTTCTTT	CASSATEWSYTEAFF
TRBJ1-3	TRBV4-2	few	.	TGTGCCAGCAGCCCGGCCGGAGCGGGAAACACCATATATTTT	CASSPAGAGNTIYF
TRBJ1-2	TRBV2	.	.	TGTGCCAGCAGCGAAGGCGGACAGCTCTTTGGCTACACCTTC	CASSEGGQLFGYTF
TRBJ2-1	TRBV4-2	.	TRBD2	TGTGCCAGCAGCCCACGGACTAGCGGTGGGGAGCAGTTCTTC	CASSPRTSGGEQFF
TRBJ2-5	TRBV11-2	.	TRBD2	TGTGCCAGCAGCCCAGGGACTAGCGGGCTGAAGACCCAGTACTTC	CASSPGTSGLKTQYF
TRBJ2-7	TRBV28	few	TRBD1	TGTGCCACCCTGACTTCCGGACAGGGGTTGGAGGAGCAGTACTTC	CATLTSGQGLEEQYF
TRBJ2-3	TRBV28	once	TRBD2	TGTGCCAGCAGTTTAGGAGTAGCGGGAACCACAGATACGCAGTATTTT	CASSLGVAGTTDTQYF
TRBJ1-4	TRBV5-1	.	TRBD1	TGCGCCAGCAGCTTTGTGGGGCCAGGGGGAAATGAAAAACTGTTTTTT	CASSFVGPGGNEKLFF
TRBJ1-1	TRBV29-1	.	TRBD1	TGCAGCGCCAATTATAGACAGGGTACCTCAAACACTGAAGCTTTCTTT	CSANYRQGTSNTEAFF
TRBJ2-6	TRBV18	once	.	TGTGCCAGCTCACCATTTTTGGCGGTGATTTCTGGGGCCAACGTCCTGACTTTC	CASSPFLAVISGANVLTF
TRBJ2-3	TRBV11-3	.	TRBD2	TGTGCCAGCAGCCCACGGACTAGCGTTAGCACAGATACGCAGTATTTT	CASSPRTSVSTDTQYF
TRBJ2-7	TRBV19	once	TRBD1	TGTGCCAGTAGTACCGCTGGGACAGGGGTCTACGAGCAGTACTTC	CASSTAGTGVYEQYF
TRBJ2-1	TRBV25-1	.	TRBD2	TGTGCCAGCAGTCGCGCGGGAGCGGTTGAGAATGAGCAGTTCTTC	CASSRAGAVENEQFF
TRBJ2-1	TRBV29-1	.	.	TGCAGCGTTTTTGGGACCCAGGGGGGCAATGAGCAGTTCTTC	CSVFGTQGGNEQFF
TRBJ1-5	TRBV4-1	.	.	TGCGCCAGCAGCCAGCTAGGGACGGGGAATCAGCCCCAGCATTTT	CASSQLGTGNQPQHF